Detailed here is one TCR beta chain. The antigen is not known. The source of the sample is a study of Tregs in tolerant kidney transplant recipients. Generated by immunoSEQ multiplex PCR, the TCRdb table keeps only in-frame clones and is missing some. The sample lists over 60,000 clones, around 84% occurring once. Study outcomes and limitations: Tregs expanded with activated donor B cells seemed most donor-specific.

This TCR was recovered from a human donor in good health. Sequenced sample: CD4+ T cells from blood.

The CDR3 nucleotides read TGTGCCAGAAGCCCGAGGGGACAAAGGAGGGATGAAGCTTTCTTT. As protein: CARSPRGQRRDEAFF. The genes are TRBV5-3 and TRBJ1-1, with D tentatively TRBD1 (6 bases). TRBV5-3 is filed as an ORF, its function uncertain. The CDR3 consists of 15 residues. Deletions cut 4 bases from V and 7 bases from J, with 20 bases between.